Below are 23 T cell receptor beta chains sequenced from a single sample in a study of regulatory T cells in long-lasting Graves disease. Time point specified: persistent/refractory GD, antithyroid drugs over 5 years with positive TRAb. Researchers made the TCR library from RNA that was extracted from PBMCs. Arm-PCR of CDR3 regions and iRepertoire HTBI primers were used to build TCR beta libraries. TCRdb independently ran MiXCR on the multiplex PCR reads; one entry per CDR3 protein. The table has about 660,000 distinct CDR3 sequences, approximately 29% seen once. Source: peripheral blood mononuclear cells (PBMCs), taken when the disease was refractory, from a patient treated with antithyroid drugs. The receptors come from a female donor with Graves disease.

With respect to this clonotype: Given a much more abundant clone one base away, this may be a read error. V is TRBV18 and J is TRBJ1-1; possibly TRBD1 for D (5 bases). The CDR3 covers 15 residues. Germline V gene lookup returns CDR1 KGHSH and CDR2 LQKENI. The V end lost 0 bases, the J end lost 6 bases, and 14 bases lay between the germline ends. CDR3 coding DNA: TGTGCCAGCTCACCACCGGGGACCTGGGGCGCTGAAGCTTTCTTT. Its translation: CASSPPGTWGAEAFF.

This chain uses TRBV6-1 with TRBJ2-7, with D perhaps matching TRBD1 (8 bases). CDR3 length: 12 residues. In germline, CDR1 is MNHNS, CDR2 SASEGT. The V end was cut by 6 bases, the J end by 7 bases, with 13 bases between. CDR3 in amino acids: CASRLQGGEQYF. DNA of the CDR3: TGTGCCAGCAGATTACAGGGGGGGGAGCAGTACTTC.

This CDR3 reads CAWSQPGTGVYEKLFF. The CDR3 DNA sequence: TGTGCCTGGAGTCAGCCGGGGACAGGGGTATACGAAAAACTGTTTTTT. The chain has TRBV30 and TRBJ1-4, with TRBD1 matching over 10 bases. The CDR3 sequence is 16 residues long. Looked up from germline, CDR1 is GTSNPN and CDR2 is SVGIG (reference sequence). Trimming removed 2 bases from V and 8 bases from J; junction bases left unmatched: 11.

This clonotype has just a few counts. J is TRBJ2-2 and V is TRBV20-1, with 10 bases identical to TRBD1. This CDR3 contains 15 residues. From germline, CDR1 is DFQATT and CDR2 SNEGSKA (reference sequence). V dropped 4 bases and J dropped 4; count of bases not matched to a gene: 6. CDR3 sequence reads: CSATRDRGGTGELFF. The CDR3 DNA reads as TGCAGTGCTACCAGGGACAGGGGAGGCACCGGGGAGCTGTTTTTT.

This clonotype was recorded a few times. The chain combines TRBV6-1 with TRBJ1-2; the D gene is possibly TRBD1 (5 bases). V dropped 7 bases and J dropped 6 bases, with 21 bases sitting between them. The CDR3 spans 15 residues. Germline V gene sequence: CDR1 MNHNS, CDR2 SASEGT. The CDR3 DNA reads as TGTGCCAGCATTGTTTTTCCGACAGAAGGGAATGGCTACACCTTC. It codes for CASIVFPTEGNGYTF.

A few counts support this clonotype. The V gene is TRBV2, the J gene TRBJ2-7, with D possibly being TRBD2 (5 bases). Germline loops: CDR1 SNHLY, CDR2 FYNNEI. The V end lost 0 bases, the J end lost 3 bases, and 12 bases lay between the germline ends. This CDR3 contains 15 residues. DNA for the CDR3: TGTGCCAGCAGTGAAGCAGAGTCCGGGATCTACGAGCAGTACTTC. This translates into CASSEAESGIYEQYF.

The chain links TRBV6-1 to TRBJ1-2; D is possibly TRBD1 (5 bases). Trimming cost V 6 bases and J 4 bases, with 21 bases left between them. Germline V gene data show CDR1 as MNHNS and CDR2 as SASEGT. The CDR3 is 16 amino acids. The CDR3 protein is CASSFSPRVGAYGYTF. The CDR3 nucleotides are TGTGCCAGCAGCTTCTCCCCCAGGGTCGGGGCCTATGGCTACACCTTC.

This clonotype was observed at least ten times. This rearrangement joins TRBV11-2 to TRBJ2-7; D is ambiguous. Germline V gene lookup returns CDR1 SGHAT and CDR2 FQNNGV. The CDR3 is 14 amino acids. Between the trimmed V and J ends, which lost 0 bases and 4 bases, there was a span of 10 bases. The CDR3 nucleotides are TGTGCCAGCAGCTTAGATCTTGTCATGTACGAGCAGTACTTC. Encoded protein: CASSLDLVMYEQYF.

This CDR3 is CASTGSGRGTGELFF. CDR3 DNA sequence: TGTGCCAGCACTGGGAGCGGGAGGGGCACCGGGGAGCTGTTTTTT. V gene TRBV2 combines with J gene TRBJ2-2; TRBD2 agrees at 10 bases. V trimming: 7 bases; J trimming: 4 bases; junction bases outside the gene matches: 6. CDR3 size: 15 residues. Germline V gives CDR1 SNHLY, CDR2 FYNNEI.

This clonotype has a handful of counts. The V and J genes are TRBV29-1 and TRBJ1-1; no reliable D call. Germline lookup yields CDR1 SQVTM and CDR2 ANQGSEA. Deletions cut 2 bases from V and 11 bases from J, with 12 bases between. CDR3 length: 11 residues. As DNA, the CDR3 is TGCAGCGTTGAACATGGGGTCGGCGCTTTCTTT. It encodes CSVEHGVGAFF.

Regarding this clonotype: The junction departs from the called germline gene at one end, perhaps through a read error. The CDR3 reads CAGSEAGNYGYTF. CDR3 sequence (DNA): TGTGCCGGCAGTGAAGCAGGCAACTATGGCTACACCTTC. This chain joins TRBV6-2 or TRBV6-3 and TRBJ1-2, with unresolved D. Germline values: CDR1 MNHEY, CDR2 SVGEGT. CDR3 length: 13 amino acids.

This CDR3 is CASSSTGGAQLQTQYF. As DNA, the CDR3 is TGTGCCAGCAGCAGCACAGGGGGCGCCCAGCTTCAGACCCAGTACTTC. The rearrangement uses TRBV28 and TRBJ2-5; TRBD1 aligns across 9 bases. The length of the CDR3 is 16 residues. Germline CDR1 and CDR2: MDHEN and SYDVKM. V lost 6 bases, J lost 6 bases, and 14 bases stayed unmatched. Full variable domain (missing parts from reference TRBV28 and TRBJ2-5): DVKVTQSSRYLVKRTGEKVFLECVQDMDHENMFWYRQDPGLGLRLIYFSYDVKMKEKGDIPEGYSVSREKKERFSLILESASTNQTSMYLCASSSTGGAQLQTQYFGPGTRLLVL.

The sample holds a few counts of this clonotype. This chain joins TRBV9 and TRBJ2-5; 8 bases map to TRBD2. V was pared by 0 bases and J by 5 bases, with 9 bases of the junction left unmatched. Germline CDR1 and CDR2: SGDLS and YYNGEE. The CDR3 contains 16 residues. The CDR3 DNA follows: TGTGCCAGCAGCGTAGGGTCTGTGGCGGGAGGTGAGACCCAGTACTTC. Protein sequence: CASSVGSVAGGETQYF.

As regards this clonotype: A clone one base away is much larger, so this may be a read error. This chain joins TRBV28 and TRBJ2-7, with 8 bases matching TRBD2. There are 16 residues in the CDR3. Trimming at V came to 5 bases and at J to 5 bases, leaving 14 bases not matched to a gene. Germline V gene lookup returns CDR1 MDHEN and CDR2 SYDVKM. CDR3 DNA sequence: TGTGCCAGCAGTCCTACTCAGCGGGAGCGAACCCACGAGCAGTACTTC. Its protein product is CASSPTQRERTHEQYF.

This clonotype has a count of ten or more. One end of the junction fails to match germline, which may point to a read error. J is TRBJ1-3 and V is TRBV11-2, with D perhaps TRBD1 (5 bases). This CDR3 is 14 amino acids long. Germline CDR1 and CDR2: SGHAT and FQNNGV. As DNA, the CDR3 is TGTGCCAGCACCTTAACAGGCGGCGGAAACACCATATATTTT. It specifies CASTLTGGGNTIYF.

This clonotype was seen only a few times. The genes are TRBV6-2 or TRBV6-3 and TRBJ1-1, with D perhaps TRBD1 (6 bases). In germline, CDR1 is MNHEY, CDR2 SVGEGT. The CDR3 is 14 amino acids. With 2 bases removed from V and 1 base from J, the gap between germline ends came to 8 bases. The CDR3 DNA follows: TGTGCCAGCAGTTACGAGACAGGGAACACTGAAGCTTTCTTT. Encoded protein: CASSYETGNTEAFF.

V usage is TRBV25-1 and J usage is TRBJ2-3; 7 bases fit TRBD2. This CDR3 region has 15 residues. V dropped 2 bases and J dropped 4; count of bases not matched to a gene: 6. The germline V gene encodes CDR1 MGHDK and CDR2 SYGVNS. The CDR3 DNA reads TGTGCCAGCAGTGAACTAGGACTAGTAGCAGATACGCAGTATTTT. It is translated as CASSELGLVADTQYF.

This clonotype was seen at least ten times. The gene calls are TRBV12-3 or TRBV12-4 and TRBJ1-2; D is unresolved. This CDR3 comprises 14 residues. V lost 2 bases to trimming and J lost 3 bases, with 10 bases between them. The CDR3 region is CASSLSFIHYGYTF. The CDR3 DNA reads TGTGCCAGCAGTTTATCCTTTATCCACTATGGCTACACCTTC.

This clonotype was detected a few times. The chain joins TRBV11-2 to TRBJ2-7; no firm D call. V was shortened by 2 bases and J by 6 bases, with 8 bases between the two germline ends. Germline CDR1 is SGHAT and CDR2 is FQNNGV. CDR3 length: 12 amino acids. CDR3 DNA sequence: TGTGCCAGCAGCTTAAGGCTTCTCGAGCAGTACTTC. It specifies CASSLRLLEQYF.

This clonotype was seen many times. The J gene is TRBJ2-2, the V gene TRBV27; a possible D gene is TRBD2 (5 bases). The germline CDR1 and CDR2 sequences are MNHEY and SMNVEV (reference sequence). The CDR3 runs to 17 residues. Trimming took 4 bases from V and 1 from J, leaving 16 bases between them. The CDR3 bases are TGTGCCAGCAGTTCCTTGCGGGTAGCGATGAACACCGGGGAGCTGTTTTTT. Protein sequence: CASSSLRVAMNTGELFF.

This rearrangement joins TRBV12-3 or TRBV12-4 to TRBJ1-2; unclear D gene. Trimming took off 7 bases at V and 3 bases at J, with 18 bases between the two ends. The CDR3 is made up of 15 amino acids. The CDR3 DNA sequence: TGTGCCAGCACCGAGGGATGGCGAGCCGACTATGGCTACACCTTC. Translated, it gives CASTEGWRADYGYTF.

The chain recombines TRBV12-3 or TRBV12-4 with TRBJ1-1; D is unclear. V lost 6 bases and J 3 bases, leaving 11 bases between the germline ends. The length of the CDR3 is 13 residues. The CDR3 is CASSSSGDTEAFF. The CDR3 DNA is TGTGCCAGCAGCTCTAGCGGTGACACTGAAGCTTTCTTT.

This clonotype was observed a handful of times. The chain links TRBV19 to TRBJ1-5; TRBD1 might be the D (6 bases). In germline, CDR1 is LNHDA, CDR2 SQIVND (reference sequence). CDR3 length: 15 amino acids. V lost 4 bases to trimming and J lost 0 bases, with 10 bases between them. The CDR3 region is CASSTGTFSNQPQHF. The DNA for the CDR3 is TGTGCCAGTAGTACCGGGACATTTAGCAATCAGCCCCAGCATTTT.